The next 3 T cell receptor beta chains were all read from a single sample in a study of blood T cell repertoires in COVID-19. Data came from immunoSEQ multiplex PCR; TCRdb stores just in-frame clones and leaves some out. The data contain fewer than 350,000 clones, almost 90% of them singletons. Source material: PBMCs or T cells enriched from blood (not recorded which). All receptors derive from a woman aged 18-35 years with acute COVID-19.

This chain connects TRBV10-1 to TRBJ2-3, with a weak D call TRBD2 (5 bases). The CDR3 length is 13 residues. V was pared by 3 bases and J by 8 bases, with 12 bases between. CDR1 and CDR2 from the germline V gene are WNHNN and SYGVQD (reference sequence). The CDR3 region has the DNA TGCGCCAGCAGTGATCAAGAGGCGGGTACGCAGTATTTT. Amino acids: CASSDQEAGTQYF.

The chain uses TRBV3-1 (or the pseudogene TRBV3-2) and TRBJ2-7; D remains unclear. The germline CDR1 and CDR2 sequences are LGHDT and YNNKEL (reference sequence). Trimming removed 3 bases from V and 3 bases from J, with 9 bases in between. This CDR3 is built from 13 residues. CDR3: CASSHAPNYEQYF. CDR3 nucleotides: TGTGCCAGCAGCCATGCGCCAAACTACGAGCAGTACTTC.

V gene TRBV4-2 combines with J gene TRBJ2-1, with D unclear. The ends were cut back, 4 bases at V and 4 bases at J, with 14 bases in the middle. The CDR3 contains 15 residues. Looked up from germline, CDR1 is LGHNA and CDR2 is YNFKEQ. CDR3: CASSRARLLYNEQFF. The DNA for the CDR3 is TGTGCCAGCAGCCGAGCACGTCTATTATACAATGAGCAGTTCTTC.